Following are 28 T cell receptor beta chains from one sample sequenced in a study of shared clonotypes between healthy human individuals. This table comes from immunoSEQ multiplex PCR, and its TCRdb copy is limited to in-frame clones, with some not included. The table lists about 1,500,000 clones, over 95% of them singletons. Sequencing was performed on naive CD4+ T cells sorted from blood. Sample subset: CD45RA+ positively selected. These receptors all stem from a man aged 25-40 years in good health.

The chain has TRBV4-2 and TRBJ2-2, with D possibly matching TRBD2 (6 bases). The CDR3 runs to 14 residues. In germline, CDR1 is LGHNA, CDR2 YNFKEQ. The V end was cut by 4 bases, the J end by 10 bases, with 16 bases between. The CDR3 reads CASSRAGGRQELFF. The CDR3, as DNA: TGTGCCAGCAGCCGCGCAGGAGGGAGACAGGAGCTGTTTTTT.

The rearrangement links TRBV29-1 to TRBJ2-1; TRBD1 matches at 9 bases. This CDR3 spans 12 amino acids. Per the germline V gene, CDR1 is SQVTM and CDR2 is ANQGSEA. V trimming: 5 bases; J trimming: 6 bases; junction bases outside the gene matches: 2. CDR3 residues: CSVTGQGNEQFF. CDR3 sequence (DNA): TGCAGCGTTACGGGACAGGGCAATGAGCAGTTCTTC.

The rearrangement uses TRBV4-1 and TRBJ1-4; D ambiguous. The CDR3 sequence is 14 residues long. The V end was cut by 5 bases, the J end by 4 bases, with 11 bases between. From germline, CDR1 is MGHRA and CDR2 YSYEKL. In nucleotides, the CDR3 is TGCGCCAGCAGCTGGACGGCCGTTAATGAAAAACTGTTTTTT. This encodes CASSWTAVNEKLFF.

The genes are TRBV27 and TRBJ2-3, with TRBD2 as a possible D gene (5 bases). The CDR3 sequence is 15 residues long. Trimming took 3 bases from V and 2 from J, leaving 12 bases between them. CDR1 is MNHEY, CDR2 SMNVEV, per germline (reference sequence). The CDR3 is CASSLVPAATDTQYF. The DNA of the CDR3 is TGTGCCAGCAGTTTGGTCCCAGCGGCCACAGATACGCAGTATTTT.

This chain uses TRBV5-1 with TRBJ2-7; the D is unclear. Trimming cost V 2 bases and J 6 bases, with 12 bases left between them. The CDR3 contains 13 residues. Germline-derived CDR1 and CDR2 are SGHRS and YFSETQ. The CDR3 DNA reads as TGCGCCAGCAGCTTTCTGGGTGACATCGAGCAGTACTTC. Protein: CASSFLGDIEQYF. Together with reference TRBV5-1 and TRBJ2-7, the CDR3 gives the full variable domain: KAGVTQTPRYLIKTRGQQVTLSCSPISGHRSVSWYQQTPGQGLQFLFEYFSETQRNKGNFPGRFSGRQFSNSRSEMNVSTLELGDSALYLCASSFLGDIEQYFGPGTRLTVT.

This chain joins TRBV29-1 and TRBJ1-4; D is possibly TRBD1 (6 bases). Germline CDR1 SQVTM, CDR2 ANQGSEA. CDR3 size: 14 residues. V lost 7 bases and J 6 bases, leaving 18 bases between the germline ends. DNA of the CDR3: TGCAGCGCCCTGGGGGGGGCCGGGGATGAAAAACTGTTTTTT. It codes for CSALGGAGDEKLFF.

V gene TRBV18 combines with J gene TRBJ2-7; D may match TRBD1 or TRBD2 (6 bases each). The CDR3 has 11 amino acids. In germline, CDR1 is KGHSH, CDR2 LQKENI. Trimming shortened V by 4 bases and J by 7 bases, and 8 bases separated the two germline ends. The CDR3 region has the DNA TGTGCCAGCTCACAGGGGGGTGAGCAGTACTTC. Translated, it gives CASSQGGEQYF.

The J gene is TRBJ2-5, the V gene TRBV5-1; either TRBD1 or TRBD2 may supply D (5 bases each). Germline values: CDR1 SGHRS, CDR2 YFSETQ. The germline V and J ends were trimmed by 4 bases and 2 bases, with 12 bases remaining between them. The CDR3 spans 14 residues. Written as DNA, the CDR3 is TGCGCCAGCAGCCTAAACTGGGGGCAAGAGACCCAGTACTTC. This codes for CASSLNWGQETQYF.

J is TRBJ1-2 and V is TRBV4-1; 7 nucleotides align to TRBD1. The CDR3 runs 18 residues. Trimming cost V 1 base and J 0 bases; bases outside gene matches: 11. The germline V gene encodes CDR1 MGHRA and CDR2 YSYEKL. The chain's CDR3 is CASSQGGGQLSANYGYTF. Written as DNA, the CDR3 is TGCGCCAGCAGCCAAGGGGGGGGACAGCTAAGTGCTAACTATGGCTACACCTTC.

V and J are TRBV30 and TRBJ2-1, with TRBD2 matching 7 bases. CDR1 and CDR2 (germline): GTSNPN, SVGIG (reference sequence). V trimming: 0 bases; J trimming: 2 bases; junction bases outside the gene matches: 4. The CDR3 sequence is 15 residues long. CDR3 in amino acids: CAWSVPAGPYNEQFF. CDR3 DNA sequence: TGTGCCTGGAGTGTCCCAGCGGGACCCTACAATGAGCAGTTCTTC. The entire variable domain, with the rest obtained from reference TRBV30 and TRBJ2-1, is as follows: SQTIHQWPATLVQPVGSPLSLECTVEGTSNPNLYWYRQAAGRGLQLLFYSVGIGQISSEVPQNLSASRPQDRQFILSSKKLLLSDSGFYLCAWSVPAGPYNEQFFGPGTRLTVL.

A remark on this clone: This specimen includes other DNA sequences encoding the same CDR3. The chain carries TRBV5-1 and TRBJ1-1, with a possible D match to TRBD1 (6 bases). Germline CDR1 is SGHRS and CDR2 is YFSETQ. The CDR3 spans 14 residues. V lost 1 base to trimming and J lost 1 base, with 8 bases between them. This CDR3 reads CASSLLGGNTEAFF. Here the CDR3 DNA reads TGCGCCAGCAGCTTGCTAGGGGGGAACACTGAAGCTTTCTTT.

DNA of the CDR3: TGTGCCAGCAGTGGGACTAGCGGGAGCTCCTACGAGCAGTACTTC. Translation gives CASSGTSGSSYEQYF. The chain is built from TRBV28 and TRBJ2-7; 14 bases agree with TRBD2. The V gene end was trimmed by 5 bases and the J gene end by 0 bases; junction bases not matched to a gene: 0. Germline lookup yields CDR1 MDHEN and CDR2 SYDVKM. CDR3 length: 15 residues.

This clone was picked up one time. The V call is TRBV5-4, the J call TRBJ2-3, with 8 nucleotides matching TRBD2. The germline gives CDR1 SGHNT, CDR2 YYREEE (reference sequence). The CDR3 extends over 16 amino acids. The V gene end was trimmed by 4 bases and the J gene end by 1 base; junction bases not matched to a gene: 8. The CDR3, as DNA: TGTGCCAGCAGCCGGGAGGGTTGGGACGGCACAGATACGCAGTATTTT. Protein product: CASSREGWDGTDTQYF.

The chain is built from TRBV5-5 and TRBJ2-3, with D perhaps TRBD2 (5 bases). V gave up 1 base and J gave up 0 bases, with 15 bases separating them. Germline V lookup: CDR1 SGHKS, CDR2 YYEKEE (reference sequence). CDR3 length equals 17 residues. The CDR3 DNA reads as TGTGCCAGCAGCTTGAGACGGAGGCAGACTAGCACAGATACGCAGTATTTT. Translation gives CASSLRRRQTSTDTQYF.

The chain couples TRBV7-2 to TRBJ2-2, with D possibly TRBD2 on 5 matching bases. The CDR3 loop spans 16 amino acids. The V gene lost 5 bases and the J gene lost 0 bases, with 13 bases spanning the gap. The germline gives CDR1 SGHTA, CDR2 FQGNSA. CDR3 protein: CASSLRWEPNTGELFF. CDR3 sequence (DNA): TGTGCCAGCAGCCTGCGGTGGGAGCCGAACACCGGGGAGCTGTTTTTT.

V is TRBV10-3 and J is TRBJ1-1; D might be TRBD1 (5 bases). The CDR3 has 13 amino acids. CDR1 is ENHRY, CDR2 SYGVKD, per germline. Trimming stripped 9 bases from V and 2 bases from J, with 13 bases between. The CDR3 region has the DNA TGTGCCATAGGGACCGACCTTAACACTGAAGCTTTCTTT. Its protein is CAIGTDLNTEAFF.

The sample holds one count of this clone. The chain employs TRBV21-1 and TRBJ2-7; the D call TRBD2 from the table was never checked on the DNA. TRBV21-1 is annotated as a pseudogene. The CDR3 runs to 17 residues. The CDR3 sequence is CASSNTLAGGQTYEQYF. CDR3 bases: TGTGCCAGCAGCAATACACTAGCGGGAGGGCAAACCTACGAGCAGTACTTC.

J is TRBJ2-3 and V is TRBV5-4, with 8 bases identical to TRBD2. Germline V CDR1 and CDR2: SGHNT, YYREEE (reference sequence). The CDR3 loop spans 13 amino acids. V was clipped by 2 bases and J by 6 bases; unmatched bases: 2. The CDR3 here is CASSFPGGDTQYF. The CDR3 coding sequence is TGTGCCAGCAGCTTTCCGGGGGGGGATACGCAGTATTTT. The full variable domain, with the rest looked up from reference TRBV5-4 and TRBJ2-3, is ETGVTQSPTHLIKTRGQQVTLRCSSQSGHNTVSWYQQALGQGPQFIFQYYREEENGRGNFPPRFSGLQFPNYSSELNVNALELDDSALYLCASSFPGGDTQYFGPGTRLTVL.

This clone occurred once. The chain uses TRBV29-1 and TRBJ2-1; TRBD2 aligns across 8 bases. The CDR3 contains 14 residues. The ends lost 3 bases at V and 6 bases at J; junction bases unmatched: 7. CDR1 and CDR2 from the germline V gene are SQVTM and ANQGSEA. The CDR3 loop reads CSVEPREGSNEQFF. The CDR3 nucleotides are TGCAGCGTTGAGCCCCGGGAGGGATCCAATGAGCAGTTCTTC.

This rearrangement joins TRBV6-1 to TRBJ1-2; D ambiguous. CDR3 length: 13 residues. The V gene's germline CDR1 is MNHNS and CDR2 SASEGT. V was pared by 10 bases and J by 2 bases, with 14 bases between. CDR3 loop: CAISAKINYGYTF. The CDR3 DNA reads as TGTGCCATATCCGCTAAAATAAACTATGGCTACACCTTC.

The CDR3 here is CASSDAGIQETQYF. Here the CDR3 DNA reads TGTGCCAGCAGTGATGCTGGGATCCAAGAGACCCAGTACTTC. This sequence joins TRBV6-1 and TRBJ2-5; D not certain. The CDR3 loop spans 14 amino acids. The V and J ends lost 3 bases and 1 base respectively, with 9 bases between them. The germline V gene has CDR1 MNHNS and CDR2 SASEGT.

The rearrangement uses TRBV10-3 and TRBJ2-1, with 10 bases fitting TRBD2. Germline V gives CDR1 ENHRY, CDR2 SYGVKD. The CDR3 has 14 residues. V dropped 10 bases and J dropped 5; count of bases not matched to a gene: 8. For the CDR3, the DNA is TGTGCCACCGCGAAGCGGGAGGGAGACAATGAGCAGTTCTTC. Protein: CATAKREGDNEQFF.

The rearrangement uses TRBV15 and TRBJ2-7, with 7 bases aligning to TRBD1. The CDR3 loop spans 17 amino acids. Germline trimming cut 0 bases from V and 0 bases from J; bases unmatched to any gene: 8. CDR1 is LNHNV, CDR2 YYDKDF, per germline (reference sequence). The CDR3 DNA follows: TGTGCCACCAGCAGAGATAGGACAGGCCCACGCTCCTACGAGCAGTACTTC. Translated, it gives CATSRDRTGPRSYEQYF.

The genes are TRBV2 and TRBJ2-2, with 9 bases fitting TRBD1. The germline V gene encodes CDR1 SNHLY and CDR2 FYNNEI. CDR3 size: 15 residues. V trimming: 6 bases; J trimming: 6 bases; junction bases outside the gene matches: 8. CDR3: CASRDDRGAAGELFF. The CDR3 DNA follows: TGTGCCAGCAGGGACGACAGGGGGGCCGCCGGGGAGCTGTTTTTT.

This clone was seen just once. This chain connects TRBV2 to TRBJ1-1; D is undetermined. The CDR3 length is 14 residues. Between the trimmed V and J ends, which lost 3 bases and 4 bases, there was a span of 12 bases. Germline CDR1 SNHLY, CDR2 FYNNEI. In DNA form, the CDR3 reads TGTGCCAGCAGTGAGGATTTGGGGAGCACTGAAGCTTTCTTT. Amino acids: CASSEDLGSTEAFF.

The chain is built from TRBV5-1 and TRBJ2-2; TRBD2 agrees at 13 bases. Per the germline V gene, CDR1 is SGHRS and CDR2 is YFSETQ. This CDR3 contains 17 residues. V gave up 7 bases and J gave up 2 bases; unmatched junction bases: 8. The CDR3 protein is CASGLAGVTLNTGELFF. The CDR3, as DNA: TGCGCCAGCGGACTAGCGGGAGTAACTCTAAACACCGGGGAGCTGTTTTTT.

In DNA, the CDR3 is TGTGCCAGCAGCTCCGACCCCTCCTACAATGAGCAGTTCTTC. Translating gives CASSSDPSYNEQFF. The chain links TRBV5-5 to TRBJ2-1, with D unresolved. The CDR3 consists of 14 residues. The V gene lost 3 bases and the J gene lost 0 bases, with 7 bases spanning the gap. Germline V lookup: CDR1 SGHKS, CDR2 YYEKEE (reference sequence). The full variable domain, in which reference TRBV5-5 and TRBJ2-1 provide the parts outside the CDR3, is DAGVTQSPTHLIKTRGQQVTLRCSPISGHKSVSWYQQVLGQGPQFIFQYYEKEERGRGNFPDRFSARQFPNYSSELNVNALLLGDSALYLCASSSDPSYNEQFFGPGTRLTVL.

The J gene is TRBJ2-7, the V gene TRBV28, with D tentatively TRBD2 (7 bases). CDR3 length equals 15 residues. Germline values: CDR1 MDHEN, CDR2 SYDVKM. V was clipped by 6 bases and J by 5 bases, with 20 bases between them. The CDR3 DNA is TGTGCCAGCAGGGGGGGGGCGCGGTTCAGGAACGAGCAGTACTTC. It specifies CASRGGARFRNEQYF.